Presented here are 15 T cell receptor beta chains from one specimen sequenced in a study of identical twins. Using its own MiXCR run on the 5' RACE reads, TCRdb lists one record per CDR3 protein. The sample shows 250,000 to 350,000 distinct CDR3 sequences, more than 8% of them seen only once. These data were also filed under a second study, of yellow fever vaccine responses in identical twins.

The sequenced material came from CD8+ T cells sorted from blood. The receptor source for this set is a woman aged 18-29 years in good health.

This clonotype was recorded many times. The chain employs TRBV3-1 and TRBJ1-1, with no clear D. The germline V gene encodes CDR1 LGHDT and CDR2 YNNKEL (reference sequence). V gave up 0 bases and J gave up 2 bases, with 7 bases separating them. This CDR3 is 14 amino acids long. CDR3 sequence: CASSQDLLNTEAFF. The CDR3 DNA follows: TGTGCCAGCAGCCAAGATTTGCTCAACACTGAAGCTTTCTTT.

This clonotype has a handful of counts. The V gene is TRBV5-8, the J gene TRBJ2-7; 9 positions agree with TRBD1. The CDR3 loop spans 15 amino acids. The germline gives CDR1 SGHTS, CDR2 YDEGEE. J gave up 5 bases and V 6 bases, and 12 bases lay outside the gene matches. The DNA of the CDR3 is TGTGCCAGCACCAAAACGGGACAGGGCAACCACGAGCAGTACTTC. This sequence encodes CASTKTGQGNHEQYF.

In its sample, this clonotype was seen many times. The gene calls are TRBV29-1 and TRBJ2-7; D perhaps matches TRBD1 (5 bases). The CDR3 sequence is 13 residues long. Germline V CDR1 and CDR2: SQVTM, ANQGSEA. V lost 2 bases, J lost 1 base, and 9 bases lay in between. CDR3 sequence (DNA): TGCAGCGTTGAAACAGGCAATTCCTACGAGCAGTACTTC. This gives the protein CSVETGNSYEQYF.

There are a few counts of this clonotype. The rearrangement uses TRBV28 and TRBJ2-7, with 7 bases identical to TRBD2. Germline V CDR1 and CDR2: MDHEN, SYDVKM. The CDR3 totals 13 residues. V gave up 8 bases and J gave up 1 base; unmatched junction bases: 5. CDR3 sequence reads: CASGGVDSYEQYF. As DNA, the CDR3 is TGTGCCAGCGGGGGGGTGGATTCCTACGAGCAGTACTTC.

The table lists this clonotype with many counts. The rearrangement links TRBV9 to TRBJ2-7; tentatively, D is TRBD2 (7 bases). This CDR3 region has 13 residues. From germline, CDR1 is SGDLS and CDR2 YYNGEE. The germline V and J ends were trimmed by 3 bases and 5 bases, with 12 bases remaining between them. The CDR3 nucleotides read TGTGCCAGCAGCGATGGGGGGGCACACGAGCAGTACTTC. The encoded protein is CASSDGGAHEQYF.

This clonotype was seen repeatedly, ten times or more. This sequence joins TRBV7-9 and TRBJ2-1, with D possibly matching TRBD2 (5 bases). In germline, CDR1 is SEHNR, CDR2 FQNEAQ (reference sequence). This CDR3 has 12 amino acids. V dropped 7 bases and J dropped 9 bases, with 13 bases sitting between them. CDR3 DNA: TGTGCCAGCACCTATGAGGGCGCTGAGCAGTTCTTC. Protein: CASTYEGAEQFF.

In this sample, this clonotype turned up a few times. The chain uses TRBV4-3 and TRBJ2-7, with 12 bases lining up with TRBD2. There are 17 residues in the CDR3. Germline V gene lookup returns CDR1 LGHNA and CDR2 YSLEER. V lost 1 base and J lost 4; bases outside the gene matches: 8. The CDR3 nucleotides are TGCGCCAGCAGCCAAGCTCGACTAGCGGGAGTTGGTTACGAGCAGTACTTC. Amino acid sequence: CASSQARLAGVGYEQYF.

In its sample, this clonotype was seen a few times. The rearrangement joins TRBV20-1 to TRBJ1-2; tentative D call: TRBD1 (6 bases). There are 14 residues in the CDR3. Germline V CDR1 and CDR2: DFQATT, SNEGSKA (reference sequence). V lost 2 bases, J lost 6 bases, and 16 bases lay in between. The CDR3 region has the DNA TGCAGTGCTAGATCAGAGGGGGAATTAAATGGCTACACCTTC. Translation: CSARSEGELNGYTF.

The sample holds a few counts of this clonotype. The chain recombines TRBV6-1 with TRBJ1-4; D is unclear. V lost 2 bases and J 0 bases, leaving 13 bases between the germline ends. CDR1 MNHNS and CDR2 SASEGT come from the germline V gene. The CDR3 has 17 amino acids. CDR3 nucleotide sequence: TGTGCCAGCAGTGAATCTCTTGGAGCTGCAACTAATGAAAAACTGTTTTTT. Protein: CASSESLGAATNEKLFF.

V usage is TRBV7-9 and J usage is TRBJ2-3; 14 positions agree with TRBD2. With V trimmed by 6 bases and J by 2 bases, 7 bases remained unmatched. Germline values: CDR1 SEHNR, CDR2 FQNEAQ (reference sequence). There are 17 residues in the CDR3. The CDR3: CASRAGLAGAVTDTQYF. The CDR3 DNA follows: TGTGCCAGCAGGGCGGGACTAGCGGGAGCGGTCACAGATACGCAGTATTTT.

This clonotype showed up just a few times. This chain links TRBV10-3 with TRBJ1-4; D unclear. Trimming took 2 bases from V and 0 from J, leaving 7 bases between them. The germline CDR1 and CDR2 sequences are ENHRY and SYGVKD. This CDR3 spans 15 amino acids. The CDR3 reads CAISEGDPTNEKLFF. The CDR3 nucleotides are TGTGCCATCAGTGAGGGGGATCCAACTAATGAAAAACTGTTTTTT.

The chain is built from TRBV11-1 and TRBJ2-5, with TRBD2 matching over 7 bases. The CDR3 spans 17 residues. The germline CDR1 and CDR2 sequences are SGHAT and FQDESV (reference sequence). Losses at the gene ends were 2 bases for V and 2 bases for J; bases not matched to a gene: 11. CDR3 residues: CASSLMSLAAFQETQYF. CDR3 sequence (DNA): TGTGCCAGCAGCTTAATGAGTCTAGCGGCGTTTCAAGAGACCCAGTACTTC.

This clonotype came up a few times. The rearrangement joins TRBV5-6 to TRBJ2-7; perhaps TRBD1 as D (5 bases). Trimming left V 4 bases short and J 1 base short, with 12 bases between. The CDR3 contains 14 residues. Germline V gives CDR1 SGHDT, CDR2 YYEEEE. The CDR3 reads CASSPIRDSYEQYF. DNA for the CDR3: TGTGCCAGCAGCCCGATCAGGGATTCCTACGAGCAGTACTTC.

This clonotype was detected a few times. The rearrangement joins TRBV4-2 to TRBJ2-5; D is perhaps TRBD1 (6 bases). Trimming took 0 bases from V and 0 from J, leaving 14 bases between them. The CDR3 covers 17 residues. Germline V gene lookup returns CDR1 LGHNA and CDR2 YNFKEQ. DNA of the CDR3: TGTGCCAGCAGCCAAGACCCGCAGGGGAGAAACCAAGAGACCCAGTACTTC. Amino acids: CASSQDPQGRNQETQYF.

This clonotype was picked up a small number of times. The V and J genes are TRBV3-1 and TRBJ2-7; 9 positions match TRBD2. The CDR3 loop spans 17 amino acids. Trimming removed 2 bases from V and 5 bases from J; junction bases left unmatched: 13. CDR1 is LGHDT, CDR2 YNNKEL, per germline (reference sequence). CDR3 protein: CASSQNHLGLAVNEQYF. CDR3 in DNA: TGTGCCAGCAGCCAAAATCATCTGGGACTAGCCGTCAACGAGCAGTACTTC.